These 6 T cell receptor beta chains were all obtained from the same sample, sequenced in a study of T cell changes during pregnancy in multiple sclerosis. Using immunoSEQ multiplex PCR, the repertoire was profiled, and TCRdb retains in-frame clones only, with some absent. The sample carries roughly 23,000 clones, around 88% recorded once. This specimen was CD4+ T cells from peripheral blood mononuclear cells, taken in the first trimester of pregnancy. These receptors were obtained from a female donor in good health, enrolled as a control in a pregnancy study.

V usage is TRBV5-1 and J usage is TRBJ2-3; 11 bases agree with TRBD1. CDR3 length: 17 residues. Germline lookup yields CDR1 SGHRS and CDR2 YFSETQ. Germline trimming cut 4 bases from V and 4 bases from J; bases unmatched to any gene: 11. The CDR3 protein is CASSVGDRGVYSDTQYF. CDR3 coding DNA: TGCGCCAGCAGCGTAGGGGACAGGGGGGTTTACTCAGATACGCAGTATTTT. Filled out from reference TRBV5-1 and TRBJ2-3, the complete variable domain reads KAGVTQTPRYLIKTRGQQVTLSCSPISGHRSVSWYQQTPGQGLQFLFEYFSETQRNKGNFPGRFSGRQFSNSRSEMNVSTLELGDSALYLCASSVGDRGVYSDTQYFGPGTRLTVL.

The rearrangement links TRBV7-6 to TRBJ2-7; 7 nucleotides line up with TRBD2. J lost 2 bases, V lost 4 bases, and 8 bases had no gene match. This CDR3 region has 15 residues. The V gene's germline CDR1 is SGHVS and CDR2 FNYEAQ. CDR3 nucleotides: TGTGCCAGCAGCTCCTGGGGGGGTCTAACCTACGAGCAGTACTTC. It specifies CASSSWGGLTYEQYF. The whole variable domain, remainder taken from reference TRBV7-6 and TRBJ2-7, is GAGVSQSPRYKVTKRGQDVALRCDPISGHVSLYWYRQALGQGPEFLTYFNYEAQQDKSGLPNDRFSAERPEGSISTLTIQRTEQRDSAMYRCASSSWGGLTYEQYFGPGTRLTVT.

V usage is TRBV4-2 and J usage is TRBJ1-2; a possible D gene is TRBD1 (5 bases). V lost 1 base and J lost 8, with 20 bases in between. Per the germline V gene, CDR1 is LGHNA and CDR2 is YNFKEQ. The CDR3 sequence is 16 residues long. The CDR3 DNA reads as TGTGCCAGCAGCCAAGGGGCAGCTGAATCCAAGGGGGGCTACACCTTC. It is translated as CASSQGAAESKGGYTF.

CDR3 loop: CASGLSMSSGNTIYF. The CDR3 coding sequence is TGTGCTAGTGGTTTGTCCATGAGCTCTGGAAACACCATATATTTT. V and J are TRBV12-5 and TRBJ1-3; D gene unclear. The CDR3 runs to 15 residues. Trimming removed 2 bases at V and 0 bases at J, with 8 bases between. Germline assignment: CDR1 LGHNT and CDR2 FRNRAP.

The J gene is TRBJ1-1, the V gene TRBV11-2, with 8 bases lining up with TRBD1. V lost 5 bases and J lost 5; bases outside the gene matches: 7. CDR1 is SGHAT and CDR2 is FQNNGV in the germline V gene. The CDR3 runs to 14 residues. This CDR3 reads CASSPRQGWTEAFF. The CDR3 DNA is TGTGCCAGCAGCCCGCGACAGGGGTGGACTGAAGCTTTCTTT.

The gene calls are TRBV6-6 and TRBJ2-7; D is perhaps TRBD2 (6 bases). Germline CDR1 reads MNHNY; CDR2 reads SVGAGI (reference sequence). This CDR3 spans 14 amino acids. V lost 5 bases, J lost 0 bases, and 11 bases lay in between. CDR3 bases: TGTGCCAGCAGTCAGGGACTCAGCTCCTACGAGCAGTACTTC. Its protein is CASSQGLSSYEQYF.